The rows below give T cell receptor beta chains drawn from one sample of a study of T cell changes during pregnancy in multiple sclerosis. Sequenced by immunoSEQ multiplex PCR; TCRdb stores in-frame clones only, minus some. The sample lists about 47,000 clones; 75% to 90% were seen once. The starting material was CD8+ T cells from peripheral blood mononuclear cells, obtained in the second trimester of pregnancy. These receptor sequences come from a female donor with multiple sclerosis, enrolled in a pregnancy study. The CDR3 runs from the conserved cysteine through the conserved F or W. The order of the fields is V gene, clone size, D gene, J gene, CDR3 protein, CDR3 DNA. D genes are given only for firm matches. For some rows the clone size is stated as once, few or many, or as a class when expanded; others skip it.

>TRBV7-9|-|-|TRBJ2-7
CASSSPGGTGRYEQYF
TGTGCCAGCAGCTCACCCGGGGGGACAGGTCGATACGAGCAGTACTTC
>TRBV6-5|few|-|TRBJ2-2
CATRGGGHTGELFF
TGTGCCACCAGAGGTGGGGGCCACACCGGGGAGCTGTTTTTT
>TRBV6-1|-|-|TRBJ2-7
CASSGRLVTKTYEQYF
TGTGCCAGCAGTGGTCGTCTTGTTACAAAGACCTACGAGCAGTACTTC
>TRBV5-6|-|-|TRBJ1-4
CASSPDRTTNEKLFF
TGTGCCAGCAGCCCCGACAGAACAACTAATGAAAAACTGTTTTTT
>TRBV2|-|-|TRBJ1-1
CASLNTEAFF
TGTGCCAGCTTAAACACTGAAGCTTTCTTT
>TRBV5-6|-|-|TRBJ1-2
CASSLDQGSLTANYGYTF
TGTGCCAGCAGCTTGGACCAGGGGAGTCTTACTGCTAACTATGGCTACACCTTC
>TRBV15|-|-|TRBJ1-1
CATCTGFMNTEAFF
TGTGCCACCTGCACAGGGTTCATGAACACTGAAGCTTTCTTT
>TRBV7-2|-|-|TRBJ1-5
CASSSGPQGNQPQHF
TGTGCCAGCAGCTCCGGGCCGCAGGGTAATCAGCCCCAGCATTTT
>TRBV6-6|-|-|TRBJ1-5
CASIGVSSNQPQHF
TGTGCCAGCATCGGGGTATCGAGCAATCAGCCCCAGCATTTT
>TRBV30|-|-|TRBJ2-7
CAWSQGNYEQYF
TGTGCCTGGTCCCAGGGAAACTACGAGCAGTACTTC
>TRBV5-1|-|TRBD1|TRBJ2-7
CASSPAGTGHLPAYEQYF
TGCGCCAGCAGCCCCGCCGGGACAGGTCACCTCCCAGCCTACGAGCAGTACTTC
>TRBV10-2|-|TRBD1|TRBJ1-5
CASGQDRESQPQHF
TGCGCCAGCGGGCAAGACAGGGAGAGCCAGCCCCAGCATTTT
>TRBV19|medium-sized|-|TRBJ2-2
CASSMEDRITGELFF
TGTGCCAGTAGTATGGAGGACAGAATCACCGGGGAGCTGTTTTTT
>TRBV2|-|TRBD1|TRBJ1-1
CASIGTEIEAFF
TGTGCCAGCATAGGGACAGAGATAGAAGCTTTCTTT
>TRBV7-6|-|-|TRBJ1-2
CASSFSGGDGYTF
TGTGCCAGCAGCTTTTCGGGGGGGGATGGCTACACCTTC
>TRBV4-1|-|TRBD1|TRBJ1-1
CASSRSGGVEAFF
TGCGCCAGCAGCCGGTCAGGGGGTGTCGAAGCTTTCTTT
>TRBV5-6|-|-|TRBJ1-4
CASSPRDTNSEKLFF
TGTGCCAGCAGCCCCCGGGACACGAACTCTGAAAAACTGTTTTTT
>TRBV27|-|TRBD1|TRBJ1-5
CASSLLAVTGLGQPQHF
TGTGCCAGCAGTTTATTAGCCGTGACAGGGCTCGGTCAGCCCCAGCATTTT